This T cell receptor (beta chain) was sequenced during a study of cytomegalovirus exposure and HLA in healthy donors. Concerning this clone: Its target is not known.

The junction had 12 bases not matched to a gene; V was cut back by 4 bases and J by 2 bases. This CDR3 spans 19 amino acids. Germline V lookup: CDR1 SGHTA, CDR2 FQGTGA. The PCR was carried out with 60 Vbeta primers and 13 Jbeta primers. Assay used: immunoSEQ multiplex PCR; TCRdb lists only in-frame clones, some missing. Among 150,000 to 200,000 clones listed, around 65% were seen once. Findings and limits, study-wide: Reports indicated that the classifier achieved high specificity and sensitivity in diagnosing cytomegalovirus status. In an earlier analysis, productive rearrangement rates for most beta V segments clustered near 87% or 30%. In a later analysis, productive TCRs from donors in an Asian-associated ancestry cluster reportedly carried fewer N-insertions than the cohort mean. TCR beta chain V- and J-gene trimming was linked, in a later analysis, to a missense variant in DCLRE1C.

The V gene is TRBV7-3, the J gene TRBJ2-3; 13 bases are a match to TRBD2. The receptor was isolated from a woman in her thirties or forties in good health and CMV-seropositive. Sequencing input: PBMCs. The CDR3 bases are TGTGCCAGCAGCTCGGGGGGCAGACTAGCGGGGGGACACACAGATACGCAGTATTTT. Its translation: CASSSGGRLAGGHTDTQYF.